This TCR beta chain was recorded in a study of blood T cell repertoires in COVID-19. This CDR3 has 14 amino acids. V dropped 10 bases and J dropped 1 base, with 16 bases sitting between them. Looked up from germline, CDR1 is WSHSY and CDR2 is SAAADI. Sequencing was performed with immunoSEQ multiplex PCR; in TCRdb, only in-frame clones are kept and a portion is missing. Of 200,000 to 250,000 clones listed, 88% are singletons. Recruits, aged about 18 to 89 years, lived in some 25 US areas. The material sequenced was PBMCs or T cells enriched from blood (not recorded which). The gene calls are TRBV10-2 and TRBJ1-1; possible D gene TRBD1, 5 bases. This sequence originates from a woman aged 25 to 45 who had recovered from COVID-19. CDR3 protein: CATWLVGQNTEAFF. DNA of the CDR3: TGCGCCACCTGGTTAGTAGGACAGAACACTGAAGCTTTCTTT.